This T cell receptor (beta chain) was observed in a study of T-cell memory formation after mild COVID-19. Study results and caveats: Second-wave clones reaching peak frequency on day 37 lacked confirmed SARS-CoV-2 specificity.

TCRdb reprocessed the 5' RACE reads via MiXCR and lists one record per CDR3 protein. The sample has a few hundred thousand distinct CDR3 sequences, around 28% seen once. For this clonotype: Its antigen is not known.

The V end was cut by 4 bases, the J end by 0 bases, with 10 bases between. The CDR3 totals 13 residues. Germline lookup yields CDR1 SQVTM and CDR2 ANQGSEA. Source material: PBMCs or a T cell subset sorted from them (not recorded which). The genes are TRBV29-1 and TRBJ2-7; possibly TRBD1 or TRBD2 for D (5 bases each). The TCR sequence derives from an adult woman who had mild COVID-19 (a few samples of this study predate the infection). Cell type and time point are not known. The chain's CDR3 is CSVVRGASYEQYF. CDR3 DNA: TGCAGCGTTGTAAGAGGGGCCTCCTACGAGCAGTACTTC.